These T cell receptor beta chains were read from a single sample in a study of cytomegalovirus exposure and HLA in healthy donors. Measured with immunoSEQ multiplex PCR; TCRdb has only the in-frame clones, and not every one. The sample table includes over 100,000 clones. The sample was PBMCs. The receptors derive from a middle-aged woman in good health and CMV-seropositive. Both conserved end residues are part of each CDR3. D genes are given only for firm matches.

TRBJ2-7,TRBD1,TRBV11-2,CASSSGTVKQYF,TGTGCCAGCAGCTCCGGGACAGTTAAGCAGTACTTC
TRBJ1-2,NA,TRBV6-1,CASSPEPGFGGYTF,TGTGCCAGCAGCCCAGAGCCAGGGTTCGGCGGCTACACCTTC
TRBJ2-7,NA,TRBV5-1,CASSLVITEPREQYF,TGCGCCAGCAGCTTGGTTATTACGGAGCCTAGGGAGCAGTACTTC
TRBJ2-3,NA,TRBV19,CASSMAGATDTQYF,TGTGCCAGTAGTATGGCGGGGGCCACAGATACGCAGTATTTT
TRBJ1-2,TRBD1,TRBV29-1,CSVETGEDYGYTF,TGCAGCGTTGAGACAGGGGAGGACTATGGCTACACCTTC
TRBJ1-2,TRBD1,TRBV28,CASSLTGGGYTF,TGTGCCAGCAGTTTAACAGGGGGGGGCTACACCTTC
TRBJ2-7,TRBD2,TRBV9,CASSAANLAGGVYEQYF,TGTGCCAGCAGCGCAGCAAACCTAGCGGGAGGGGTCTACGAGCAGTACTTC
TRBJ2-1,NA,TRBV7-3,CASSPAAYNEQFF,TGTGCCAGCAGCCCCGCGGCGTACAATGAGCAGTTCTTC
TRBJ1-2,NA,TRBV15,CATSRDVGATGGYTF,TGTGCCACCAGCAGAGATGTAGGGGCGACTGGGGGCTACACCTTC
TRBJ1-2,NA,TRBV29-1,CSGKQGYGYTF,TGCAGCGGAAAGCAGGGGTATGGCTACACCTTC
TRBJ2-7,NA,TRBV5-1,CASSLLSGDNEQYF,TGCGCCAGCAGCTTGTTATCGGGAGACAACGAGCAGTACTTC
TRBJ2-1,NA,TRBV9,CASSVLLKREGGEQFF,TGTGCCAGCAGCGTACTGCTCAAGCGGGAAGGGGGGGAGCAGTTCTTC
TRBJ2-7,TRBD2,TRBV6-6,CASRLRASGASYEQYF,TGTGCCAGCAGGCTCCGGGCTAGCGGAGCGTCCTACGAGCAGTACTTC
TRBJ2-2,NA,TRBV5-1,CASRFSGNTGELFF,TGCGCCAGCAGGTTTAGCGGGAACACCGGGGAGCTGTTTTTT
TRBJ2-2,TRBD1,TRBV15,CATQTGSNTGELFF,TGTGCCACTCAGACAGGGTCTAACACCGGGGAGCTGTTTTTT
TRBJ1-3,NA,TRBV7-9,CASRERGGSGNTIYF,TGTGCCAGCAGGGAGCGAGGGGGCTCTGGAAACACCATATATTTT
TRBJ2-1,TRBD2,TRBV7-2,CASSLAGEVHEQFF,TGTGCCAGCAGTCTAGCGGGAGAAGTCCATGAGCAGTTCTTC
TRBJ2-1,TRBD2,TRBV29-1,CSVELLAGSRTYNEQFF,TGCAGCGTTGAATTACTAGCGGGAAGCCGTACCTACAATGAGCAGTTCTTC
TRBJ2-7,TRBD2,TRBV18,CASSPGLASDEQYF,TGTGCCAGCTCACCGGGACTAGCGAGCGACGAGCAGTACTTC
TRBJ2-1,TRBD2,TRBV19,CASSITSGRYSYNEQFF,TGTGCCAGTAGTATCACTAGCGGGAGGTACTCCTACAATGAGCAGTTCTTC
TRBJ2-5,TRBD2,TRBV9,CASSASGTSAETQYF,TGTGCCAGCAGCGCATCCGGGACTAGCGCTGAGACCCAGTACTTC
TRBJ2-7,NA,TRBV7-2,CASSLSPGYQYEQYF,TGTGCCAGCAGCTTAAGTCCGGGATATCAGTACGAGCAGTACTTC
TRBJ2-1,NA,TRBV6-5,CASSPTLGSYNEQFF,TGTGCCAGCAGTCCTACTCTCGGCTCCTACAATGAGCAGTTCTTC
TRBJ1-1,NA,TRBV28,CASSLDQQRGMNTEAFF,TGTGCCAGCAGTTTAGACCAACAGAGGGGGATGAACACTGAAGCTTTCTTT
TRBJ1-3,TRBD1,TRBV25-1,CASSLGQGENTIYF,TGTGCCAGCAGCCTAGGACAGGGGGAAAACACCATATATTTT
TRBJ2-7,NA,TRBV5-1,CASSFLDGKFEQYF,TGCGCCAGCAGCTTCCTAGACGGGAAGTTTGAGCAGTACTTC
TRBJ2-3,TRBD2,TRBV7-9,CASSLGLAAPGTDTQYF,TGTGCCAGCAGCTTGGGACTAGCGGCCCCCGGCACAGATACGCAGTATTTT
TRBJ1-2,TRBD1,TRBV5-1,CASSGRTGDYTF,TGCGCCAGCAGCGGACGCACAGGGGACTACACCTTC
TRBJ2-7,TRBD2,TRBV19,CASRGVRASGSYEQYF,TGTGCCAGTAGGGGGGTTCGGGCTAGCGGTTCCTACGAGCAGTACTTC
TRBJ1-4,NA,TRBV25-1,CASRGWGATNEKLFF,TGTGCCAGCAGGGGCTGGGGGGCAACTAATGAAAAACTGTTTTTT
TRBJ2-3,TRBD2,TRBV2,CASKKLAGRVDTQYF,TGTGCCAGCAAAAAACTAGCGGGACGGGTAGATACGCAGTATTTT
TRBJ2-1,NA,TRBV2,CASTGQAARDEQFF,TGTGCCAGCACAGGGCAGGCAGCCCGGGATGAGCAGTTCTTC
TRBJ2-7,TRBD1,TRBV15,CATSREQGPYEQYF,TGTGCCACCAGCAGAGAACAGGGGCCCTACGAGCAGTACTTC
TRBJ2-1,TRBD2,TRBV2,CASSLAGGENNEQFF,TGTGCCAGCAGTCTAGCGGGAGGCGAGAACAATGAGCAGTTCTTC
TRBJ1-5,NA,TRBV30,CAWSNREDQPQHF,TGTGCCTGGAGTAACAGGGAAGATCAGCCCCAGCATTTT
TRBJ2-1,TRBD1,TRBV27,CASSWGTGYNEQFF,TGTGCCAGCAGTTGGGGGACAGGCTACAATGAGCAGTTCTTC
TRBJ2-2,NA,TRBV5-1,CASSSSRRGGELFF,TGCGCCAGCAGCTCGAGTCGGAGGGGCGGGGAGCTGTTTTTT
TRBJ2-7,TRBD2,TRBV10-3,CAISDLKSPSGVTYEQHF,TGTGCCATCAGTGACCTGAAGTCGCCTAGCGGGGTAACCTACGAGCAGCACTTC
TRBJ2-7,NA,TRBV2,CASSGVIEQYF,TGTGCCAGCAGTGGAGTAATCGAGCAGTACTTC
TRBJ1-5,TRBD1,TRBV10-3,CAAQGQGSGANQPQHF,TGTGCCGCGCAGGGACAGGGAAGTGGAGCAAATCAGCCCCAGCATTTT
TRBJ1-5,TRBD1,TRBV6-1,CASSVTGDGQPQHF,TGTGCCAGCAGTGTAACAGGGGACGGGCAGCCCCAGCATTTT
TRBJ2-1,TRBD2,TRBV5-1,CASSVGTSGSNEQFF,TGCGCCAGCAGCGTCGGGACTAGCGGGAGCAATGAGCAGTTCTTC
TRBJ1-1,TRBD1,TRBV9,CASSITGGETEAFF,TGTGCCAGCAGCATCACAGGGGGAGAGACTGAAGCTTTCTTT
TRBJ2-7,TRBD2,TRBV6-5,CASSYSPSGIYEQYF,TGTGCCAGCAGTTACTCGCCTAGCGGGATCTACGAGCAGTACTTC
TRBJ1-3,NA,TRBV28,CASRLGGNGNTIYF,TGTGCCAGCAGACTGGGGGGGAATGGAAACACCATATATTTT
TRBJ2-1,NA,TRBV5-4,CASSSGVMNNEQFF,TGTGCCAGCAGCTCCGGGGTCATGAACAATGAGCAGTTCTTC
TRBJ1-1,NA,TRBV25-1,CASSESGRVAFF,TGTGCCAGCAGTGAATCGGGCAGGGTAGCTTTCTTT
TRBJ2-7,TRBD2,TRBV5-1,CASSSGLAGLEQYF,TGCGCCAGCAGCTCCGGACTAGCGGGACTCGAGCAGTACTTC
TRBJ2-7,NA,TRBV2,CASSPLISTGKRTYSYEQYF,TGTGCCAGCAGTCCCCTTATTTCTACAGGGAAAAGGACCTATTCCTACGAACAGTACTTC
TRBJ2-5,NA,TRBV7-2,CASSSISQETQYF,TGTGCCAGCAGCTCGATCAGCCAAGAGACCCAGTACTTC
TRBJ2-7,TRBD2,TRBV2,CASSERGAPYEQYF,TGTGCCAGCAGTGAGCGGGGGGCCCCCTACGAGCAGTACTTC